This entry features one T cell receptor (beta chain) sequence. This record comes from a study of T cells in Graves' hyperthyroidism and ophthalmopathy. TCR beta CDR3 region amplification was performed from RNA transcripts. First-round RT-PCR of the TCR CDR3 relied on the HTBI primer set. A single record per CDR3 protein comes from TCRdb applying MiXCR to the multiplex PCR reads. Of almost 600,000 distinct CDR3 sequences in the sample, about 15% were seen once. CDR1 MGHRA and CDR2 YSYEKL come from the germline V gene. The trim removed 3 bases at V and 5 bases at J, leaving 11 bases unmatched. The CDR3 has 16 residues. Subjects aged 18 to 65 presented with newly diagnosed hyperthyroidism of less than 2 months' duration. The study collected blood at first hyperthyroidism diagnosis, before any ophthalmopathy symptoms arose. Each 10 ml fresh peripheral blood draw supplied the PBMCs.

The specimen was blood. The chain employs TRBV4-1 and TRBJ2-3, with TRBD2 matching 7 bases. The sequence derives from a young woman with Graves' hyperthyroidism that later progressed to Graves' ophthalmopathy. The CDR3 loop is CASSQAGDSTVDTQYF. The DNA for the CDR3 is TGCGCCAGCAGCCAGGCGGGAGACTCTACGGTAGATACGCAGTATTTT.